This T cell receptor beta chain was recovered during a study of beta chain features in type 1 diabetes. Study outcomes and limitations: Type 1 diabetes patients had TCRB CDR3s that were shorter (moderately but significantly so) in all four CD4+ subsets.

Trimming shortened V by 4 bases and J by 4 bases, and 15 bases separated the two germline ends. In germline, CDR1 is SGHTS, CDR2 YDEGEE. The CDR3 is 15 amino acids. Regarding this clone: Its antigen is not identified.

CD45RO/CCR7/CD25/CD127/CD95/CD27 separated CD4+ naive, central memory, regulatory and stem cell-like memory cells by sorting. Sequenced material consisted of expressed TCRB transcripts (all of the isolated RNA was reverse transcribed). Generated by immunoSEQ multiplex PCR, the TCRdb table keeps only in-frame clones and is missing some. The repertoire holds 900,000 or so clones, with around a sixth as singletons. The chain joins TRBV5-8 to TRBJ1-5; D is unresolved. Sequencing was done on a sample of naive CD4+ T cells from blood. The sequence was collected from a woman between 18 and 29 years old in good health. The DNA for the CDR3 is TGTGCCAGCAGCGCCACGTGGGCGGTAAATCAGCCCCAGCATTTT. As protein: CASSATWAVNQPQHF.